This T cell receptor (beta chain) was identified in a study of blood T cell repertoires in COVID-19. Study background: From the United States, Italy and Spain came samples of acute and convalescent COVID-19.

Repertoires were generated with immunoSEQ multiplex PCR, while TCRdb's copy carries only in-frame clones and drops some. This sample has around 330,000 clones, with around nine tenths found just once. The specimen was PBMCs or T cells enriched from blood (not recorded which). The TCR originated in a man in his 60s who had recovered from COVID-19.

The CDR3 DNA sequence: TGTGCCAGCAGTTTATACCCCGGGACTAGCGGGAGGCCACACACAGATACGCAGTATTTT. This codes for CASSLYPGTSGRPHTDTQYF. The J gene is TRBJ2-3, the V gene TRBV28; 15 bases map to TRBD2. The CDR3 contains 20 residues. V was clipped by 1 base and J by 2 bases; unmatched bases: 10. Germline assignment: CDR1 MDHEN and CDR2 SYDVKM.